This T cell receptor (beta chain) was sequenced in a study of early T cells in non-severe SARS-CoV-2 infection. The CDR3 runs 13 residues. Germline assignment: CDR1 WSHSY and CDR2 SAAADI. Trimming pared 3 bases from V and 0 bases from J, leaving 5 bases between. TCRdb analysed the 5' RACE reads with MiXCR anew, one entry per CDR3 protein. The profile shows roughly 28,000 distinct CDR3 sequences, more than 4% of them singletons. The sequencing sample was made of whole blood. The sequence was collected from an adult who was a healthcare worker with PCR-confirmed SARS-CoV-2 infection or an uninfected control (not recorded which). The gene calls are TRBV10-2 and TRBJ1-1; D remains unclear. CDR3 loop: CASSDVVNTEAFF. The CDR3 nucleotides read TGCGCCAGCAGTGACGTAGTGAACACTGAAGCTTTCTTT.